The sequence of this T cell receptor (beta chain) was determined in a study of regulatory T cells in long-lasting Graves disease. Study conclusions and caveats: The sample size was small, and this may have reduced accuracy.

In germline, CDR1 is MDHEN, CDR2 SYDVKM. V shed 3 bases and J shed 3 bases, with 15 bases lying between them. The CDR3 totals 15 residues. This clonotype was seen at least ten times. Its target is not known. The time point here: newly diagnosed GD, antithyroid drugs for less than 3 months. Making the TCR library involved RNA that had been extracted from PBMCs. Investigators prepared the TCR beta libraries by applying iRepertoire HTBI primers and Arm-PCR of CDR3 regions. TCRdb passed the multiplex PCR reads through MiXCR, listing each CDR3 protein once. The table records about 350,000 distinct CDR3 sequences, roughly 17% of them present only once. These data are also associated with another study on T cells in Graves' hyperthyroidism and ophthalmopathy. That source notes: Each patient was aged 18 to 65 and had newly diagnosed hyperthyroidism of under 2 months' duration. In simple terms, a model built on 13 V-J features told ophthalmopathy apart from stable hyperthyroidism. Onset of ophthalmopathy came a median around 7.1 months after the model predicted it.

This chain connects TRBV28 to TRBJ2-7; D is possibly TRBD2 (6 bases). This sample comprised peripheral blood mononuclear cells (PBMCs), obtained at new diagnosis, from a patient treated with antithyroid drugs. The sequence derives from a woman aged 18-29 years with Graves disease. The CDR3 nucleotides are TGTGCCAGCAGTTTTGCGGGGAAGGAGGACTACGAGCAGTACTTC. Protein: CASSFAGKEDYEQYF. Filled out from reference TRBV28 and TRBJ2-7, the complete variable domain reads DVKVTQSSRYLVKRTGEKVFLECVQDMDHENMFWYRQDPGLGLRLIYFSYDVKMKEKGDIPEGYSVSREKKERFSLILESASTNQTSMYLCASSFAGKEDYEQYFGPGTRLTVT.